This T cell receptor (beta chain) was sequenced for a study of shared clonotypes between healthy human individuals. Deep was the level at which the assay was run. In the original workflow: Junction-only sequences without quality scores came from ImmunoSEQ, so filtering differed. Repertoires were generated with immunoSEQ multiplex PCR, while TCRdb's copy carries only in-frame clones and drops some. D and trimming come from the DNA, and the V and J calls and clone size come from that table. The sample has 450,000 to 650,000 clones; roughly four fifths are singletons. The germline gives CDR1 SQVTM, CDR2 ANQGSEA. There are 15 residues in the CDR3. Unmatched junction bases numbered 10, after V lost 4 bases and J lost 5 bases.

The specimen was PBMCs. The chain recombines TRBV29-1 with TRBJ2-1, with 8 bases matching TRBD1. The TCR originated in a woman aged 40 to 49 in good health. Some clones in this sample may be carry-over from other donors' samples. The CDR3 DNA is TGCAGCGTTGGGCTTGGACAGGGACCCAACAATGAGCAGTTCTTC. The encoded protein is CSVGLGQGPNNEQFF.